The 11 T cell receptor beta chains listed next were all sequenced from one sample in a study of cytomegalovirus exposure and HLA in healthy donors. The repertoire was sequenced with immunoSEQ multiplex PCR; TCRdb's copy has only in-frame clones and lacks some. The sample yields fewer than 90,000 clones, approximately 88% seen once. The sample consisted of PBMCs. All receptors come from a woman between 18 and 29 years old in good health and CMV-seropositive.

The CDR3 DNA sequence: TGTGCCAGCGGGCAGGCTAATTCACCCCTCCACTTT. Translated, it gives CASGQANSPLHF. The chain is built from TRBV6-5 and TRBJ1-6; unclear D gene. Trimming pared 8 bases from V and 6 bases from J, leaving 8 bases between. Germline CDR1 MNHEY, CDR2 SVGAGI. The CDR3 runs to 12 residues.

The rearrangement links TRBV19 to TRBJ1-2, with D unclear. Trimming removed 1 base at V and 5 bases at J, with 11 bases between. The CDR3 is 14 residues long. CDR1 LNHDA and CDR2 SQIVND come from the germline V gene (reference sequence). CDR3 sequence (DNA): TGTGCCAGTAGTATAGCCCAGCGGGTATATGGCTACACCTTC. It translates to CASSIAQRVYGYTF. Drawing the rest from reference TRBV19 and TRBJ1-2, the complete variable domain is DGGITQSPKYLFRKEGQNVTLSCEQNLNHDAMYWYRQDPGQGLRLIYYSQIVNDFQKGDIAEGYSVSREKKESFPLTVTSAQKNPTAFYLCASSIAQRVYGYTFGSGTRLTVV.

The CDR3 sequence is CASSGRDRDEKLFF. As DNA, the CDR3 is TGTGCCAGTAGCGGCCGGGACAGGGATGAAAAACTGTTTTTT. The V call is TRBV19, the J call TRBJ1-4; 9 bases agree with TRBD1. The CDR3 has 14 amino acids. The J segment lost 6 bases and the V segment lost 6 bases, leaving 5 bases of the junction unmatched. Germline V lookup: CDR1 LNHDA, CDR2 SQIVND (reference sequence).

V usage is TRBV28 and J usage is TRBJ2-5; 7 bases map to TRBD1. The CDR3 is made up of 13 amino acids. V gave up 10 bases and J gave up 5 bases; unmatched junction bases: 10. CDR1 is MDHEN, CDR2 SYDVKM, per germline. The CDR3 here is CATQTGRGETQYF. CDR3 nucleotides: TGTGCCACCCAGACAGGGAGAGGCGAGACCCAGTACTTC.

This chain links TRBV29-1 with TRBJ2-3; tentative D call: TRBD1 (6 bases). The CDR3 is made up of 13 amino acids. The germline V gene encodes CDR1 SQVTM and CDR2 ANQGSEA. The CDR3 region is CTTSTGTRDTQYF. The CDR3 DNA is TGCACTACCTCCACCGGGACACGGGATACGCAGTATTTT.

V usage is TRBV5-1 and J usage is TRBJ1-2, with D possibly matching TRBD1 (6 bases). The CDR3 spans 14 residues. Per germline, CDR1 SGHRS and CDR2 YFSETQ. Trimming took 4 bases from V and 11 from J, leaving 21 bases between them. The CDR3 DNA sequence: TGCGCCAGCAGCCCCGGACAGCCTGGGCCTTCGTACACCTTC. It translates to CASSPGQPGPSYTF. The full variable domain, in which reference TRBV5-1 and TRBJ1-2 provide the parts outside the CDR3, is KAGVTQTPRYLIKTRGQQVTLSCSPISGHRSVSWYQQTPGQGLQFLFEYFSETQRNKGNFPGRFSGRQFSNSRSEMNVSTLELGDSALYLCASSPGQPGPSYTFGSGTRLTVV.

The genes are TRBV11-3 and TRBJ1-1, with D perhaps TRBD1 (6 bases). The CDR3 is made up of 14 amino acids. CDR1 is SGHNT and CDR2 is YENEEA in the germline V gene. V was clipped by 5 bases and J by 3 bases, with 13 bases between them. The CDR3 DNA sequence: TGTGCCAGCAGCCTCAGGGGACGCGACACTGAAGCTTTCTTT. Translated: CASSLRGRDTEAFF.

J is TRBJ2-4 and V is TRBV10-3, with 8 bases aligning to TRBD1. The germline V gene has CDR1 ENHRY and CDR2 SYGVKD. V shed 5 bases and J 6 bases; nucleotides not matched to a gene: 3. The length of the CDR3 is 13 residues. The CDR3 DNA reads as TGTGCCATCAGTCAAGGACAGGGAAACATTCAGTACTTC. Protein product: CAISQGQGNIQYF.

This chain joins TRBV30 and TRBJ2-3, with 13 bases identical to TRBD2. Germline CDR1 reads GTSNPN; CDR2 reads SVGIG (reference sequence). V was pared by 2 bases and J by 8 bases, with 7 bases of the junction left unmatched. CDR3 size: 15 residues. The CDR3 DNA reads TGTGCCTGGAGTAGGACTAGCGGGGGTCTAGGTACGCAGTATTTT. This sequence encodes CAWSRTSGGLGTQYF.

The rearrangement links TRBV18 to TRBJ1-1, with 7 bases lining up with TRBD1. The CDR3 is 16 amino acids. V was clipped by 0 bases and J by 0 bases; unmatched bases: 4. Germline-derived CDR1 and CDR2 are KGHSH and LQKENI. The CDR3 loop is CASSPPGTAMNTEAFF. CDR3 bases: TGTGCCAGCTCACCACCTGGGACAGCTATGAACACTGAAGCTTTCTTT.

The rearrangement uses TRBV25-1 and TRBJ1-4; D is uncertain. This CDR3 is built from 16 residues. V was cut by 3 bases and J by 0 bases, with 11 bases left in between. From germline, CDR1 is MGHDK and CDR2 SYGVNS. This CDR3 is CASSDPAIATNEKLFF. The DNA of the CDR3 is TGTGCCAGCAGTGATCCAGCGATAGCAACTAATGAAAAACTGTTTTTT. The variable domain in full, completed from reference TRBV25-1 and TRBJ1-4, reads EADIYQTPRYLVIGTGKKITLECSQTMGHDKMYWYQQDPGMELHLIHYSYGVNSTEKGDLSSESTVSRIRTEHFPLTLESARPSHTSQYLCASSDPAIATNEKLFFGSGTQLSVL.